Listed here is a single T cell receptor beta chain. The antigen remains undetermined. Produced via immunoSEQ multiplex PCR; TCRdb's table is partial and in-frame only. The table has some 130,000 clones, less than 95% seen once. These data originate in a study of T cell responses to AZD1222 COVID-19 vaccine. Study-wide results and limits: Close to half of all spike-specific TCRs reportedly target regions of the variants that are unmutated. Repertoires were sampled only after the peak T cell response.

Trimming stripped 4 bases from V and 0 bases from J, with 4 bases between. Germline loops: CDR1 SQVTM, CDR2 ANQGSEA. CDR3 length equals 11 residues. The V and J genes are TRBV29-1 and TRBJ2-7, with D hard to call. The source is an adult in good health. The source was peripheral blood, collected on day 0 of AZD1222 vaccination. The CDR3, as DNA: TGCAGCGTTGCGAGCTCCTACGAGCAGTACTTC. Its protein product is CSVASSYEQYF.